This T cell receptor (beta chain) derives from a study of T-cell memory formation after mild COVID-19. TCRdb re-derived calls from the 5' RACE reads in MiXCR, one entry per CDR3 protein. The sample consists of roughly 350,000 distinct CDR3 sequences, 21% of them appearing once. This clonotype appeared a few times. With V trimmed by 5 bases and J by 4 bases, 11 bases remained unmatched. This CDR3 has 17 residues. Per the germline V gene, CDR1 is SEHNR and CDR2 is FQNEAQ (reference sequence). Input material: PBMCs or a T cell subset sorted from them (not recorded which). The TCR was taken from an adult woman who had mild COVID-19 (a few samples of this study predate the infection). Cell type and time point are not known. V and J are TRBV7-9 and TRBJ2-3; TRBD2 agrees at 11 bases. Here the CDR3 DNA reads TGTGCCAGCAGCCCCGTAGCGGGAGGGGCCAGAGCAGATACGCAGTATTTT. Protein sequence: CASSPVAGGARADTQYF.